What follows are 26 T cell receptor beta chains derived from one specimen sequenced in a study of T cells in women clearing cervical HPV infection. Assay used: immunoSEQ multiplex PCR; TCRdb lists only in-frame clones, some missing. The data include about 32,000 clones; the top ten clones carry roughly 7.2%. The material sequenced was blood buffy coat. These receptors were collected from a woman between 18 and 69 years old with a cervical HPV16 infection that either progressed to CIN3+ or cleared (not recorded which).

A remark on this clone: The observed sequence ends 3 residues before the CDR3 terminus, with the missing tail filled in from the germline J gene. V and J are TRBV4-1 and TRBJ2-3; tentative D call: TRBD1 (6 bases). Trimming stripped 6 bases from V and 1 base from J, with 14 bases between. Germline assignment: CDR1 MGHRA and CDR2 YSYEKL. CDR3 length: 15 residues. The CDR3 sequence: CASRPRDTRTDTQYF. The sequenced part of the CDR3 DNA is TGCGCCAGCAGACCCCGGGACACTCGCACAGATACG.

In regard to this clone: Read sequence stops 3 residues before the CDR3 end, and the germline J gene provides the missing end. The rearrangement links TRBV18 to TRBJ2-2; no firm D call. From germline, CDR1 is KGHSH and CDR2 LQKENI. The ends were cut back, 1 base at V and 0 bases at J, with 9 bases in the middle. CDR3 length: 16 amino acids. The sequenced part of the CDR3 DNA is TGTGCCAGCTCACCACGGGCGTTCGCGAACACCGGGGAG. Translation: CASSPRAFANTGE. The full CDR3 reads CASSPRAFANTGELFF.

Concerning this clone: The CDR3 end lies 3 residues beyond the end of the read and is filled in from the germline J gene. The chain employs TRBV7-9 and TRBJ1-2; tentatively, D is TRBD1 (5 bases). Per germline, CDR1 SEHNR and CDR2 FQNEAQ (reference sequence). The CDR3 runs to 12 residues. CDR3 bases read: TGTGCCAGCAGCCAATCGGGGGAAGGC. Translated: CASSQSGEG. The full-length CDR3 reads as CASSQSGEGYTF.

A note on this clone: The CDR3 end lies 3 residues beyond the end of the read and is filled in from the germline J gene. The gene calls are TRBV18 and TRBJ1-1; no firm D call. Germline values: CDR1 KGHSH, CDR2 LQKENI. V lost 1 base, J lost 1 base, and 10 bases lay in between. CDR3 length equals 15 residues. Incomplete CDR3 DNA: TGTGCCAGCTCACCACATGGAGACACGAACACTGAA. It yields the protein CASSPHGDTNTE. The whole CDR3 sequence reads CASSPHGDTNTEAFF. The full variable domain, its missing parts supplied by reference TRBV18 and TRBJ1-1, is NAGVMQNPRHLVRRRGQEARLRCSPMKGHSHVYWYRQLPEEGLKFMVYLQKENIIDESGMPKERFSAEFPKEGPSILRIQQVVRGDSAAYFCASSPHGDTNTEAFFGQGTRLTVV.

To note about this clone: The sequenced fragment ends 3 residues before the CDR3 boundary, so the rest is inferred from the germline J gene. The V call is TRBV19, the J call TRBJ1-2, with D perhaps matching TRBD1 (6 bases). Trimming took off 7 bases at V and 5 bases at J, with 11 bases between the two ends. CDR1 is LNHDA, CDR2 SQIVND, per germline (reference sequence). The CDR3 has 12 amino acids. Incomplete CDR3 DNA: TGTGCCAGTACTGACAGGCCTTATGGC. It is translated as CASTDRPYG. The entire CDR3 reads CASTDRPYGYTF.

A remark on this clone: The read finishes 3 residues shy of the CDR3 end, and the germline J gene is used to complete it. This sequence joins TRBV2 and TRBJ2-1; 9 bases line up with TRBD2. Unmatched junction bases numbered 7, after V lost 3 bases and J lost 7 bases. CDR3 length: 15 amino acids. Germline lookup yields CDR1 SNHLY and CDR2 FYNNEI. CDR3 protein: CASSDLRGGVNEQFF. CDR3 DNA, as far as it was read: TGTGCCAGCAGTGATCTGCGGGGGGGCGTGAATGAG.

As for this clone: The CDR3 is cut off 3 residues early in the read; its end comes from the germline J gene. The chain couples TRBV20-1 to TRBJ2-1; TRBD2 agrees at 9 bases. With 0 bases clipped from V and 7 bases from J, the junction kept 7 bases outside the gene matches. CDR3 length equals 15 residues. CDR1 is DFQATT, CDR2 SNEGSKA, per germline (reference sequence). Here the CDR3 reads CSARDNAGGRNEQFF. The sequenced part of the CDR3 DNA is TGCAGTGCTAGAGATAACGCGGGGGGGCGGAATGAG.

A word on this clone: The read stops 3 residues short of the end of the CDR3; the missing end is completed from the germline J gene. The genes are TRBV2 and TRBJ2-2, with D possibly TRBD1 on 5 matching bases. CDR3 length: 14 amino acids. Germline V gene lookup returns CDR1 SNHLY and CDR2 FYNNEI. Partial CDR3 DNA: TGTGCCAGCAGTGAAGCGCTTGGGGCCAACGTG. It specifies CASSEALGANV. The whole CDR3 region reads CASSEALGANVLFF.

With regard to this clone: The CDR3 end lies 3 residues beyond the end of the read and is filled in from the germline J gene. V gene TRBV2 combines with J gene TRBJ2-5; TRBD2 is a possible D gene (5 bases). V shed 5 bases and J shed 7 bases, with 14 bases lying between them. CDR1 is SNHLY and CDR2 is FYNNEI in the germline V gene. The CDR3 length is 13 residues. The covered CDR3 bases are TGTGCCAGCAGTTCACTAGAATTTGGGACC. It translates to CASSSLEFGT. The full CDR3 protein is CASSSLEFGTQYF.

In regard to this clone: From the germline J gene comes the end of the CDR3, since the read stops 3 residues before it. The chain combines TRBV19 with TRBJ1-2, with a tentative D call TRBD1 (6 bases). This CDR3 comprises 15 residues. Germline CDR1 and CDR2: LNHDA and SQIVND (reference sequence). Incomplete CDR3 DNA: TGTGCCAGTAGTTCGCTGGACAGAGGCCCTTTCGGC. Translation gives CASSSLDRGPFG. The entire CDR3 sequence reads CASSSLDRGPFGYTF.

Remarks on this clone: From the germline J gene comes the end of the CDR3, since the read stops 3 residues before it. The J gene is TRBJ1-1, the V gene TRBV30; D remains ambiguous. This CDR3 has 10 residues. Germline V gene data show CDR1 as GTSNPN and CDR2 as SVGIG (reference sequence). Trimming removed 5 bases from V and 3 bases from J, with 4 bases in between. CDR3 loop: CAWSYTEAFF. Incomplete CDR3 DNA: TGTGCCTGGTCGTACACTGAA. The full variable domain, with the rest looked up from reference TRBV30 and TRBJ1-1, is SQTIHQWPATLVQPVGSPLSLECTVEGTSNPNLYWYRQAAGRGLQLLFYSVGIGQISSEVPQNLSASRPQDRQFILSSKKLLLSDSGFYLCAWSYTEAFFGQGTRLTVV.

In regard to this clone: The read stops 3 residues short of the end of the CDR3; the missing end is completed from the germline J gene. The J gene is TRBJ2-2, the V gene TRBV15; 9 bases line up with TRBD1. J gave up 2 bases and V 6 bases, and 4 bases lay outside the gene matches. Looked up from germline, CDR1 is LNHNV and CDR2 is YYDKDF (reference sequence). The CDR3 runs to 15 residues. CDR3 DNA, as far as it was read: TGTGCCACCAGTAGACAGGGGGAAAACACCGGGGAG. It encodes CATSRQGENTGE. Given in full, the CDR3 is CATSRQGENTGELFF.

The CDR3 sequence: CASSPRRTGSILRGDYDYTF. The DNA read from the CDR3 is TGTGCCAGCTCACCACGACGGACAGGGAGTATATTGCGGGGAGATTACGAC. The chain is built from TRBV18 and TRBJ1-2; TRBD1 aligns across 8 bases. Coverage ceases 3 residues before the CDR3 finishes, and the germline J gene fills in the end. Germline V gene data show CDR1 as KGHSH and CDR2 as LQKENI. The CDR3 sequence is 20 residues long.

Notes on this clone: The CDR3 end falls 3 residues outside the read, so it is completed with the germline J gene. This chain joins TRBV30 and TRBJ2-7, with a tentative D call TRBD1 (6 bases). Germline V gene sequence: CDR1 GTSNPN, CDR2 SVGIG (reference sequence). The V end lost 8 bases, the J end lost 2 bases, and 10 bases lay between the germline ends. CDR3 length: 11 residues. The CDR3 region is CAGGQPYEQYF. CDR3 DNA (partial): TGTGCCGGAGGACAGCCCTACGAG.

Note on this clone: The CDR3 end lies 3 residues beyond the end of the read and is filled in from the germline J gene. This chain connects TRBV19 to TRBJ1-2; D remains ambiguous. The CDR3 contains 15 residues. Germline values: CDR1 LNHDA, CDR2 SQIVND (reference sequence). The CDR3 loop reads CASSIRLAPYNDYTF. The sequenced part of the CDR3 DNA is TGTGCCAGTAGCATTAGACTAGCGCCCTACAATGAC.

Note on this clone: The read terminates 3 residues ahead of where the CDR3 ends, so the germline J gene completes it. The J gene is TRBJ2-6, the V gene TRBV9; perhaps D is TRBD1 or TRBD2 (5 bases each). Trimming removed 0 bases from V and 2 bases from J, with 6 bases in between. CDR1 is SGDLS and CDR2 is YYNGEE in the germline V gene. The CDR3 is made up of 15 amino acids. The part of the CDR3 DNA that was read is TGTGCCAGCAGCGTAGGAGGGGCTGGGGCCAACGTC. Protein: CASSVGGAGANV. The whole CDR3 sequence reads CASSVGGAGANVLTF.

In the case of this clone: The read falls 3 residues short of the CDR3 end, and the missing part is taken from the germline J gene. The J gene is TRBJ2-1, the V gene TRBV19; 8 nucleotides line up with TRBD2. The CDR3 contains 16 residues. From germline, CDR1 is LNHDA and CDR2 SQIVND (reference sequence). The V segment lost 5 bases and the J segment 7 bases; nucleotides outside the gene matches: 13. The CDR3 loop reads CASSLAGGPRGNEQFF. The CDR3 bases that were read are TGTGCCAGTAGTCTGGCGGGAGGCCCCCGCGGGAATGAG.

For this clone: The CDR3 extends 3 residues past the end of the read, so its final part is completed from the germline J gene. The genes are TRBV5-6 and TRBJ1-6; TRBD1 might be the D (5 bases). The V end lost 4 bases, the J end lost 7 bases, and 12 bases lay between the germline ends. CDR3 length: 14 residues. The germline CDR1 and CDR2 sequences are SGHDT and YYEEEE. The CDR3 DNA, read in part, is TGTGCCAGCAGCGAAGGGACTGGGAATTCACCC. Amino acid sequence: CASSEGTGNSP. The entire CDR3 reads CASSEGTGNSPLHF.

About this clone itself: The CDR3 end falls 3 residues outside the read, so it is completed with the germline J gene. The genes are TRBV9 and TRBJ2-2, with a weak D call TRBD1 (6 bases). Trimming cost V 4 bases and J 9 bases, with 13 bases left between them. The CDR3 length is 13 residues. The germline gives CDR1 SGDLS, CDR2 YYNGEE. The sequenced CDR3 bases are TGTGCCAGCAGCCGGGACACGTCTCGGGAG. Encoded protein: CASSRDTSRE. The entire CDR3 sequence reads CASSRDTSRELFF.

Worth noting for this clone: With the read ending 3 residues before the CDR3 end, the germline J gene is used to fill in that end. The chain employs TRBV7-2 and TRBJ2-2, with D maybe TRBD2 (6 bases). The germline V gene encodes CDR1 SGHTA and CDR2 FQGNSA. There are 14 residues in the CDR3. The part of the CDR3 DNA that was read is TGTGCCAGCAGCTTAACGGGGGTGGGGGAAAAG. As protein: CASSLTGVGEK. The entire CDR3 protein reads CASSLTGVGEKLFF.

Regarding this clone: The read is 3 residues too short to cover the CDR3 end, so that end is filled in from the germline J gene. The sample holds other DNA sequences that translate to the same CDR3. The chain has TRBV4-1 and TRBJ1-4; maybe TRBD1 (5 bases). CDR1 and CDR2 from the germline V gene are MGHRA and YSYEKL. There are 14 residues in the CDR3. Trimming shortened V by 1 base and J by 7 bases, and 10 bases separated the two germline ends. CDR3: CASSQGQGGEKLFF. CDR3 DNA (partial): TGCGCCAGCAGCCAAGGTCAGGGTGGTGAAAAA.

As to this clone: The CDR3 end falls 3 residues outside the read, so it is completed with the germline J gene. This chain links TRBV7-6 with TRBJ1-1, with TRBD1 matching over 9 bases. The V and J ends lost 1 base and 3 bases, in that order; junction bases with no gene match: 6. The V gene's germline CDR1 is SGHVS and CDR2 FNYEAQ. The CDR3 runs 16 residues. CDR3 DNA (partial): TGTGCCAGCAGCTTAGATACAGGGGGCGCGGACACTGAA. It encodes CASSLDTGGADTE. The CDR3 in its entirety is CASSLDTGGADTEAFF. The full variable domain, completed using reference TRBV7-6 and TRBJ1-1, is GAGVSQSPRYKVTKRGQDVALRCDPISGHVSLYWYRQALGQGPEFLTYFNYEAQQDKSGLPNDRFSAERPEGSISTLTIQRTEQRDSAMYRCASSLDTGGADTEAFFGQGTRLTVV.

Incomplete CDR3 DNA: TGTGCCAGCTCAGCGGGAGAGAACACTGAA. Translated: CASSAGENTE. The whole CDR3 protein reads CASSAGENTEAFF. The chain is built from TRBV18 and TRBJ1-1, with no clear D. The missing CDR3 end, 3 residues past where the read stops, is filled in from the germline J gene. Trimming removed 5 bases from V and 1 base from J, with 8 bases in between. CDR1 is KGHSH, CDR2 LQKENI, per germline. The CDR3 spans 13 residues.

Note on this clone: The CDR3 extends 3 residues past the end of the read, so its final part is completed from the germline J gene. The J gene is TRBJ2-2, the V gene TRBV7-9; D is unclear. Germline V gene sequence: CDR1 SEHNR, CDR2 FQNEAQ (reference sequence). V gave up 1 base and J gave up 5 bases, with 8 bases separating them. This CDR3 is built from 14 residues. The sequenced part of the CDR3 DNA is TGTGCCAGCAGCTTAGTAACCGGGACCGGGGAG. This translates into CASSLVTGTGE. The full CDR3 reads CASSLVTGTGELFF.

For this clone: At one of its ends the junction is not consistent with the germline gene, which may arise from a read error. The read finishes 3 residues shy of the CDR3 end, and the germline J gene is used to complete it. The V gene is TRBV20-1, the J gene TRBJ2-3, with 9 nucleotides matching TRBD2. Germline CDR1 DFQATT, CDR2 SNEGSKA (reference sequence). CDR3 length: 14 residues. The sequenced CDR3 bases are TGCAGTGCTAGTGGCGGGGGGGCCCCAGAGACG. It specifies CSASGGGAPET. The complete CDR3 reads CSASGGGAPETQYF.

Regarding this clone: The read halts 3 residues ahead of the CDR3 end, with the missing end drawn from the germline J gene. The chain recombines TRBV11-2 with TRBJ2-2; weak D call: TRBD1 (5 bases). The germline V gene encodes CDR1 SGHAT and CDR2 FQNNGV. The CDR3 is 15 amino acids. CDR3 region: CASSLVSSGANVLFF. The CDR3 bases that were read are TGTGCCAGCAGCTTAGTAAGCTCTGGGGCCAACGTG. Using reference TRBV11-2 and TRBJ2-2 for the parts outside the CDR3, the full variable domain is EAGVAQSPRYKIIEKRQSVAFWCNPISGHATLYWYQQILGQGPKLLIQFQNNGVVDDSQLPKDRFSAERLKGVDSTLKIQPAKLEDSAVYLCASSLVSSGANVLFFGEGSRLTVL.